Shown below are 29 T cell receptor beta chains from a single sample sequenced in a study of siplizumab effects on memory and regulatory T cells. Measured with immunoSEQ multiplex PCR; TCRdb has only the in-frame clones, and not every one. The sample shows 99,000 or so clones, around 93% of them seen only once. The specimen was CD4+ T cells sorted from blood. The source is a human donor in good health.

The V gene is TRBV27, the J gene TRBJ2-3; D assignment may be TRBD1 or TRBD2 (5 bases each). Trimming took 3 bases from V and 4 from J, leaving 11 bases between them. The CDR3 covers 14 residues. The germline V gene has CDR1 MNHEY and CDR2 SMNVEV (reference sequence). The CDR3 DNA sequence: TGTGCCAGCAGTTTGAGGGACGGCTCAGATACGCAGTATTTT. Its translation is CASSLRDGSDTQYF.

About this clone: This sample includes further DNA sequences coding for the same CDR3. This chain links TRBV11-3 with TRBJ2-5; the D is unclear. The CDR3 length is 11 residues. Germline V gives CDR1 SGHNT, CDR2 YENEEA. The V gene lost 2 bases and the J gene lost 5 bases, with 3 bases spanning the gap. CDR3 protein: CASSLRETQYF. The CDR3 DNA is TGTGCCAGCAGCTTACGTGAGACCCAGTACTTC.

This clone was counted between two and nine times. The chain uses TRBV11-3 and TRBJ1-1; D remains unclear. V shed 2 bases and J shed 5 bases, with 6 bases lying between them. CDR1 SGHNT and CDR2 YENEEA come from the germline V gene. The CDR3 covers 12 residues. The CDR3 region is CASSLKGTEAFF. The CDR3 DNA reads as TGTGCCAGCAGCTTAAAAGGGACTGAAGCTTTCTTT. Based on the CDR3 plus reference TRBV11-3 and TRBJ1-1, the full variable domain is EAGVVQSPRYKIIEKKQPVAFWCNPISGHNTLYWYLQNLGQGPELLIRYENEEAVDDSQLPKDRFSAERLKGVDSTLKIQPAELGDSAVYLCASSLKGTEAFFGQGTRLTVV.

The chain has TRBV11-3 and TRBJ2-1; 7 nucleotides line up with TRBD2. This CDR3 comprises 17 residues. Germline V lookup: CDR1 SGHNT, CDR2 YENEEA. The junction had 17 bases not matched to a gene; V was cut back by 5 bases and J by 7 bases. CDR3 protein: CASSPFHLAGDKNEQFF. In DNA form, the CDR3 reads TGTGCCAGCAGCCCCTTCCATCTCGCGGGAGACAAAAATGAGCAGTTCTTC.

V gene TRBV11-2 combines with J gene TRBJ2-3; the D gene is possibly TRBD1 (5 bases). V gave up 3 bases and J gave up 4 bases, with 8 bases separating them. CDR3 length: 13 amino acids. Germline V gene lookup returns CDR1 SGHAT and CDR2 FQNNGV. CDR3 region: CASSFQGPDTQYF. The CDR3, as DNA: TGTGCCAGCAGCTTTCAGGGCCCAGATACGCAGTATTTT.

This chain connects TRBV7-8 to TRBJ2-5; D ambiguous. The V end lost 3 bases, the J end lost 5 bases, and 10 bases lay between the germline ends. The germline gives CDR1 SGHVS, CDR2 FQNEAQ. CDR3 length equals 13 residues. The CDR3 DNA reads as TGTGCCAGCAGCTTGTTTATCTCGGAGACCCAGTACTTC. Amino acids: CASSLFISETQYF.

The J gene is TRBJ1-3, the V gene TRBV5-1, with a tentative D call TRBD1 (5 bases). V lost 4 bases to trimming and J lost 0 bases, with 14 bases between them. In germline, CDR1 is SGHRS, CDR2 YFSETQ. The CDR3 runs 16 residues. The CDR3: CASSRGQAFSGNTIYF. The CDR3 DNA reads TGCGCCAGCAGCCGCGGACAAGCCTTCTCTGGAAACACCATATATTTT.

This clone is a singleton in its sample. This chain joins TRBV2 and TRBJ1-5; TRBD1 matches at 10 bases. This CDR3 has 15 residues. The V gene end was trimmed by 5 bases and the J gene end by 5 bases; junction bases not matched to a gene: 6. Germline V lookup: CDR1 SNHLY, CDR2 FYNNEI. CDR3 nucleotide sequence: TGTGCCAGCAGTAACCGGGACAGGGGCCATCAGCCCCAGCATTTT. It yields the protein CASSNRDRGHQPQHF.

The rearrangement joins TRBV19 to TRBJ2-2, with 9 bases identical to TRBD2. The germline gives CDR1 LNHDA, CDR2 SQIVND (reference sequence). The CDR3 covers 18 residues. V dropped 5 bases and J dropped 4; count of bases not matched to a gene: 14. The CDR3 bases are TGTGCCAGTAGTTTATATACCCCCGGTAGCGGGAGCACCGGGGAGCTGTTTTTT. Translating it yields CASSLYTPGSGSTGELFF. Full variable domain (rest looked up from reference TRBV19 and TRBJ2-2): DGGITQSPKYLFRKEGQNVTLSCEQNLNHDAMYWYRQDPGQGLRLIYYSQIVNDFQKGDIAEGYSVSREKKESFPLTVTSAQKNPTAFYLCASSLYTPGSGSTGELFFGEGSRLTVL.

V gene TRBV13 combines with J gene TRBJ2-7, with D unclear. V was trimmed by 0 bases and J by 4 bases, leaving 10 bases between them. The V gene's germline CDR1 is PRHDT and CDR2 FYEKMQ (reference sequence). This CDR3 is built from 14 residues. DNA for the CDR3: TGTGCCAGCAGCTTAGGTCGGGTGGCATACGAGCAGTACTTC. It specifies CASSLGRVAYEQYF. Based on the CDR3 plus reference TRBV13 and TRBJ2-7, the full variable domain is AAGVIQSPRHLIKEKRETATLKCYPIPRHDTVYWYQQGPGQDPQFLISFYEKMQSDKGSIPDRFSAQQFSDYHSELNMSSLELGDSALYFCASSLGRVAYEQYFGPGTRLTVT.

The V call is TRBV9, the J call TRBJ2-5; unclear D gene. The V and J ends lost 3 bases and 5 bases respectively, with 14 bases between them. This CDR3 spans 14 amino acids. In germline, CDR1 is SGDLS, CDR2 YYNGEE. CDR3 nucleotides: TGTGCCAGCAGCGCCTCAAGTAGTCGGGAGACCCAGTACTTC. Its translation is CASSASSSRETQYF.

The V and J genes are TRBV11-3 and TRBJ2-7, with D perhaps matching TRBD1 (6 bases). Germline CDR1 and CDR2: SGHNT and YENEEA. V lost 1 base and J lost 2, with 15 bases in between. There are 16 residues in the CDR3. The CDR3: CASSLAADRSAYEQYF. The CDR3, as DNA: TGTGCCAGCAGCTTAGCCGCCGACAGGTCCGCCTACGAGCAGTACTTC.

As to this clone: The identical CDR3 is also encoded by other nucleotide sequences in the sample. V is TRBV18 and J is TRBJ2-5; the D is unclear. CDR3 length equals 13 residues. Deletions cut 3 bases from V and 2 bases from J, with 7 bases between. CDR1 is KGHSH, CDR2 LQKENI, per germline. CDR3 DNA sequence: TGTGCCAGCTCACCTAGACTTCAAGAGACCCAGTACTTC. Protein product: CASSPRLQETQYF.

The CDR3 here is CASTPGRHTDTQYF. CDR3 bases: TGTGCCAGTACTCCGGGACGGCACACAGATACGCAGTATTTT. The V and J genes are TRBV19 and TRBJ2-3; D is possibly TRBD1 or TRBD2 (5 bases each). This CDR3 spans 14 amino acids. Trimming pared 7 bases from V and 2 bases from J, leaving 13 bases between. Germline CDR1 LNHDA, CDR2 SQIVND (reference sequence). Supplemented by reference TRBV19 and TRBJ2-3, the full variable domain reads DGGITQSPKYLFRKEGQNVTLSCEQNLNHDAMYWYRQDPGQGLRLIYYSQIVNDFQKGDIAEGYSVSREKKESFPLTVTSAQKNPTAFYLCASTPGRHTDTQYFGPGTRLTVL.

This chain connects TRBV19 to TRBJ2-5; TRBD2 matches 7 bases. The CDR3 is 17 amino acids. V lost 2 bases to trimming and J lost 5 bases; unmatched junction nucleotides: 14. Germline values: CDR1 LNHDA, CDR2 SQIVND (reference sequence). CDR3 loop: CASSIRGVSSGGETQYF. CDR3 nucleotide sequence: TGTGCCAGTAGTATACGTGGGGTGTCTAGCGGTGGGGAGACCCAGTACTTC.

The rearrangement uses TRBV18 and TRBJ2-1; TRBD2 might be the D (5 bases). The CDR3 length is 16 residues. CDR1 and CDR2 (germline): KGHSH, LQKENI. Trimming left V 0 bases short and J 0 bases short, with 9 bases between. CDR3 nucleotide sequence: TGTGCCAGCTCACCACCGGTGGGGAGCTCCTACAATGAGCAGTTCTTC. Its translation is CASSPPVGSSYNEQFF.

V gene TRBV9 combines with J gene TRBJ2-1; 7 bases line up with TRBD2. The CDR3 runs to 16 residues. J was trimmed by 8 bases and V by 3 bases; bases with no gene match: 14. CDR1 and CDR2 (germline): SGDLS, YYNGEE. The CDR3 nucleotides read TGTGCCAGCAGCGGTGGGGGGAGGGGACCCCGCTATGAGCAGTTCTTC. Translating gives CASSGGGRGPRYEQFF.

This chain connects TRBV11-3 to TRBJ2-5, with D maybe TRBD2 (6 bases). Germline CDR1 is SGHNT and CDR2 is YENEEA. V lost 5 bases and J 5 bases, leaving 15 bases between the germline ends. This CDR3 region has 14 residues. The CDR3 nucleotides read TGTGCCAGCAGCGGAGGGGCGGGGTTTGAGACCCAGTACTTC. Translation: CASSGGAGFETQYF.

This clone was observed a handful of times. The chain combines TRBV5-1 with TRBJ1-2, with TRBD1 as a possible D gene (5 bases). V lost 5 bases, J lost 4 bases, and 9 bases lay in between. CDR1 is SGHRS, CDR2 YFSETQ, per germline. The CDR3 runs to 12 residues. CDR3 coding DNA: TGCGCCAGCAGGACTGGGGCCTATGGCTACACCTTC. Its protein is CASRTGAYGYTF. Full variable domain (rest looked up from reference TRBV5-1 and TRBJ1-2): KAGVTQTPRYLIKTRGQQVTLSCSPISGHRSVSWYQQTPGQGLQFLFEYFSETQRNKGNFPGRFSGRQFSNSRSEMNVSTLELGDSALYLCASRTGAYGYTFGSGTRLTVV.

This chain joins TRBV10-2 and TRBJ1-6; D ambiguous. Per the germline V gene, CDR1 is WSHSY and CDR2 is SAAADI. This CDR3 is built from 12 residues. Trimming cost V 6 bases and J 8 bases, with 8 bases left between them. The CDR3 protein is CASRRKDSPLHF. CDR3 bases: TGCGCCAGCAGAAGGAAGGATTCACCCCTCCACTTT.

J is TRBJ2-3 and V is TRBV9, with TRBD2 matching over 9 bases. Germline-derived CDR1 and CDR2 are SGDLS and YYNGEE. V was clipped by 4 bases and J by 1 base; unmatched bases: 4. The CDR3 spans 15 residues. The CDR3 reads CASSQIAGGTDTQYF. The CDR3 region has the DNA TGTGCCAGCAGCCAAATAGCGGGAGGCACAGATACGCAGTATTTT.

The chain recombines TRBV27 with TRBJ2-7; a weak D match, TRBD1 (6 bases). The CDR3 is made up of 19 amino acids. Germline loops: CDR1 MNHEY, CDR2 SMNVEV (reference sequence). The V end lost 6 bases, the J end lost 3 bases, and 30 bases lay between the germline ends. The CDR3 reads CASSYTVIAFRGRFYEQYF. CDR3 bases: TGTGCCAGCAGCTATACTGTCATTGCATTCAGGGGCCGGTTCTACGAGCAGTACTTC.

The V call is TRBV7-9, the J call TRBJ1-2; no firm D call. Per the germline V gene, CDR1 is SEHNR and CDR2 is FQNEAQ (reference sequence). Between the trimmed V and J ends, which lost 5 bases and 0 bases, there was a span of 19 bases. This CDR3 comprises 17 residues. This chain's CDR3 is CASSEVTPRITNYGYTF. The CDR3, as DNA: TGTGCCAGCAGCGAGGTTACCCCCCGGATAACTAACTATGGCTACACCTTC.

This clone was counted only a few times. The V and J genes are TRBV30 and TRBJ1-1; D unresolved. Trimming stripped 0 bases from V and 4 bases from J, with 9 bases between. CDR1 and CDR2 (germline): GTSNPN, SVGIG (reference sequence). The CDR3 is 13 residues long. The CDR3 coding sequence is TGTGCCTGGAGTGTTTCCCTGACCACTGAAGCTTTCTTT. This codes for CAWSVSLTTEAFF.

The chain uses TRBV7-2 and TRBJ2-7; perhaps TRBD1 as D (6 bases). The CDR3 consists of 14 residues. Trimming cost V 3 bases and J 2 bases, with 11 bases left between them. Germline lookup yields CDR1 SGHTA and CDR2 FQGNSA. CDR3 in DNA: TGTGCCAGCAGCTTCGACAGGCGACCCTACGAGCAGTACTTC. This codes for CASSFDRRPYEQYF.

The V call is TRBV6-5, the J call TRBJ1-2; no definite D call. CDR3 length equals 15 residues. Between the trimmed V and J ends, which lost 2 bases and 4 bases, there was a span of 14 bases. Germline CDR1 is MNHEY and CDR2 is SVGAGI. The CDR3: CASSYGDSVGYGYTF. In DNA, the CDR3 is TGTGCCAGCAGTTACGGGGATTCAGTTGGCTATGGCTACACCTTC.

The CDR3 spells CASSLAGGNSPLHF. The CDR3 region has the DNA TGCGCCAGCAGCTTGGCCGGGGGTAATTCACCCCTCCACTTT. The V and J genes are TRBV5-1 and TRBJ1-6, with D possibly being TRBD1 (5 bases). Looked up from germline, CDR1 is SGHRS and CDR2 is YFSETQ. CDR3 length equals 14 residues. V lost 0 bases to trimming and J lost 6 bases, with 7 bases between them.

J is TRBJ2-1 and V is TRBV19, with D unclear. Germline V gene sequence: CDR1 LNHDA, CDR2 SQIVND (reference sequence). V lost 1 base and J lost 1, with 8 bases in between. This CDR3 contains 15 residues. Written as DNA, the CDR3 is TGTGCCAGTAGTATAGGAAGGAGTTCCTACAATGAGCAGTTCTTC. Translated, it gives CASSIGRSSYNEQFF.

V is TRBV6-4 and J is TRBJ2-5; 11 bases match TRBD2. Germline V lookup: CDR1 MRHNA, CDR2 SNTAGT. J gave up 3 bases and V 10 bases, and 7 bases lay outside the gene matches. The CDR3 is 14 amino acids. CDR3 in DNA: TGTGCCACCGTATTTAGCGGGGGGGAAGAGACCCAGTACTTC. Residues: CATVFSGGEETQYF.